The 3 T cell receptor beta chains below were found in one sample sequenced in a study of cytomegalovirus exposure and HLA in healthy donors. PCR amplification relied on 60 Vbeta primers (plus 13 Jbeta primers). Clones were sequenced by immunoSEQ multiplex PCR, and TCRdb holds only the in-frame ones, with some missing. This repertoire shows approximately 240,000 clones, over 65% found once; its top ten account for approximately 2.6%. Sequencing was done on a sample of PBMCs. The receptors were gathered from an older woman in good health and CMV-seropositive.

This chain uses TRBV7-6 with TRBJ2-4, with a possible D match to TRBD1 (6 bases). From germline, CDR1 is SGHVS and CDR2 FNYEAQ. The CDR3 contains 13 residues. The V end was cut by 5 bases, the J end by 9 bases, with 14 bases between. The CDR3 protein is CASSPRGGVIQYF. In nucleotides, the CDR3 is TGTGCCAGCAGCCCGCGAGGGGGTGTCATTCAGTACTTC.

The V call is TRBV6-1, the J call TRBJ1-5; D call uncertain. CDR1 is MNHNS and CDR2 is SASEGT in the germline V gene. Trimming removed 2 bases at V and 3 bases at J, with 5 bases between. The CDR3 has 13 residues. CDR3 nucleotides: TGTGCCAGCAGTGAACAGGTCAATCAGCCCCAGCATTTT. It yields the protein CASSEQVNQPQHF.

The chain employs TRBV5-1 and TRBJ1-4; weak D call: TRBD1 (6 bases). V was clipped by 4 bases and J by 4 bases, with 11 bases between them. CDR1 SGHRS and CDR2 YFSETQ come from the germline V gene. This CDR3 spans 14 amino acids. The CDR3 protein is CASSPGALNEKLFF. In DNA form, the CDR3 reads TGCGCCAGCAGCCCAGGGGCCCTTAATGAAAAACTGTTTTTT.